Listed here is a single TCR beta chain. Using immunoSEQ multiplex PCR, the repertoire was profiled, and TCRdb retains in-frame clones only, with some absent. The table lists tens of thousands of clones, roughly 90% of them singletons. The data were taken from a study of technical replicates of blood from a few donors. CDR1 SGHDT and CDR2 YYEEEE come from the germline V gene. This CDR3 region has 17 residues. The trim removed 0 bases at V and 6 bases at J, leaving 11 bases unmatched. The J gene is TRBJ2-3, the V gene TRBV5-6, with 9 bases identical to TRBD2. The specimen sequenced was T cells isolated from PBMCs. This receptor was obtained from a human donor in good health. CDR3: CASSLVGGRAPQDTQYF. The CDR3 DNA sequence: TGTGCCAGCAGCTTGGTAGGCGGGAGGGCCCCCCAGGATACGCAGTATTTT.